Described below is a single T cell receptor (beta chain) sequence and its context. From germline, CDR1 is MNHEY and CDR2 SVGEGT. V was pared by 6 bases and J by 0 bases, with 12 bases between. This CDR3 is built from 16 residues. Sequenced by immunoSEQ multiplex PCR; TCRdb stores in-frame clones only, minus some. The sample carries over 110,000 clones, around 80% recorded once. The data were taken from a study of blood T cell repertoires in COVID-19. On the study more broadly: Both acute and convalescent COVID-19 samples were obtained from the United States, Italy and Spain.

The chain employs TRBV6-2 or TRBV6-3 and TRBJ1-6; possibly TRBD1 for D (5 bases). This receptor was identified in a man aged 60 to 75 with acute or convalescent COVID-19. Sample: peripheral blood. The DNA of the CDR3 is TGTGCCAGCAGCCTCGGACAAAGCTCCTATAATTCACCCCTCCACTTT. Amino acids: CASSLGQSSYNSPLHF.